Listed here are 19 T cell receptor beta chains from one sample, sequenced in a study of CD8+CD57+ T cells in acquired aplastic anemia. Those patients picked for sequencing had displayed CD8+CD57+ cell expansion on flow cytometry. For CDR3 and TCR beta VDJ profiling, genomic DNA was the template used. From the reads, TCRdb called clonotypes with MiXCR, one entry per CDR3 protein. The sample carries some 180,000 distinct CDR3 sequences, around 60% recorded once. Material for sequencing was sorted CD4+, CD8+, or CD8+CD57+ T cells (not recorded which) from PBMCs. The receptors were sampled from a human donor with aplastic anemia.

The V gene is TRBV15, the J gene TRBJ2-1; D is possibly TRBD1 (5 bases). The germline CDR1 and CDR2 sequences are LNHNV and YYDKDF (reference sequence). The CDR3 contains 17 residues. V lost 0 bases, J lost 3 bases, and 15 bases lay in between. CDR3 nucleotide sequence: TGTGCCACCAGCAGAGATCATCCAGGGTTAAACTACAATGAGCAGTTCTTC. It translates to CATSRDHPGLNYNEQFF.

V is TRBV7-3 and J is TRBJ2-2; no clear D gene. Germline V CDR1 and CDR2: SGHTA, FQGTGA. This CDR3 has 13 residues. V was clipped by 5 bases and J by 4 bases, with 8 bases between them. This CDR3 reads CASSPLATGELFF. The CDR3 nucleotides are TGTGCCAGCAGCCCACTGGCCACCGGGGAGCTGTTTTTT.

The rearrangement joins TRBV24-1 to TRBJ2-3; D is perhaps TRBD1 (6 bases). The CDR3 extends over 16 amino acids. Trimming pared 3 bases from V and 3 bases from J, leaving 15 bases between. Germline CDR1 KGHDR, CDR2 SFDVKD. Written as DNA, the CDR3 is TGTGCCACCAGTGATCCCAGGGGATTAAGGACAGATACGCAGTATTTT. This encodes CATSDPRGLRTDTQYF.

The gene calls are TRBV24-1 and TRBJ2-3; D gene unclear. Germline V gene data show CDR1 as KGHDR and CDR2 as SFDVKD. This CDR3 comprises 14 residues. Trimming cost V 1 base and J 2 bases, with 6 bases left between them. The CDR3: CATSDFGNTDTQYF. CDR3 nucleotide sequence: TGTGCCACCAGTGATTTCGGCAACACAGATACGCAGTATTTT.

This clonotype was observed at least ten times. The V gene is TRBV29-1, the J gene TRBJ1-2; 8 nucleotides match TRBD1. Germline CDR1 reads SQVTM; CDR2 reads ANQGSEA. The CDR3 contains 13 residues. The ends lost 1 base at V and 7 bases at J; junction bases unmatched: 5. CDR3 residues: CSVEVQGAGGYTF. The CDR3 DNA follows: TGCAGCGTTGAAGTCCAGGGGGCAGGTGGCTACACCTTC.

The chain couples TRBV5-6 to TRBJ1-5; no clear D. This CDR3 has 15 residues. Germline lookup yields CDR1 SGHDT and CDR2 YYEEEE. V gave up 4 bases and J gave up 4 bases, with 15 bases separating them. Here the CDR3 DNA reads TGTGCCAGCAGCCCACGGAGAATTGGAAATCAGCCCCAGCATTTT. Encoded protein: CASSPRRIGNQPQHF.

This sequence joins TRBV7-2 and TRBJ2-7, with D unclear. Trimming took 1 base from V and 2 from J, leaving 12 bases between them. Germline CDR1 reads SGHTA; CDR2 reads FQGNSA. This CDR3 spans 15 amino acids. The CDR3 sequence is CASSLEPSRTYEQYF. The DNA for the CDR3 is TGTGCCAGCAGCTTAGAACCCTCAAGGACCTACGAGCAGTACTTC.

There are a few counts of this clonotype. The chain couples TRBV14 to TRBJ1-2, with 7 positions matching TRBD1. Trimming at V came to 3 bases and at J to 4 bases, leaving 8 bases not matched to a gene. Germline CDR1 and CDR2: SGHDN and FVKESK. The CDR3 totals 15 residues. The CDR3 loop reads CASSHRDRLSYGYTF. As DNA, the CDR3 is TGTGCCAGCAGCCATCGGGACAGACTTTCCTATGGCTACACCTTC.

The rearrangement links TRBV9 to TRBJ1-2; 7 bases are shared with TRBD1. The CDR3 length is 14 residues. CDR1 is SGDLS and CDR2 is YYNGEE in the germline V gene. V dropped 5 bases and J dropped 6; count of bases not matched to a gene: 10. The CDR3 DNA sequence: TGTGCCAGCAGTCCCCGGACAGGACTGGATGGCTACACCTTC. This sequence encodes CASSPRTGLDGYTF.

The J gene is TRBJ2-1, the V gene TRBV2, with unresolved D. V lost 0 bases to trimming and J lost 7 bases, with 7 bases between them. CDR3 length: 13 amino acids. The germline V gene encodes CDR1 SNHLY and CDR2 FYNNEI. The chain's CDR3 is CASSEARENEQFF. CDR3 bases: TGTGCCAGCAGTGAAGCGCGAGAGAATGAGCAGTTCTTC.

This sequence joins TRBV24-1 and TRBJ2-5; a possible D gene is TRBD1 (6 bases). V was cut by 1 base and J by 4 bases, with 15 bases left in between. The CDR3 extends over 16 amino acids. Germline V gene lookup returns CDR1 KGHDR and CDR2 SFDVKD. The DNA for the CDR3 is TGTGCCACCAGTGATTTAGCGGACAGTCTGGGAGAGACCCAGTACTTC. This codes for CATSDLADSLGETQYF.

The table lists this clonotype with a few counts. The CDR3 coding sequence is TGTGCCAGCAGCTTCCTGGCGTGGAACACTGAAGCTTTCTTT. Its translation is CASSFLAWNTEAFF. The chain recombines TRBV7-3 with TRBJ1-1; no clear D. The CDR3 consists of 14 residues. The V gene lost 3 bases and the J gene lost 1 base, with 9 bases spanning the gap. CDR1 and CDR2 from the germline V gene are SGHTA and FQGTGA.

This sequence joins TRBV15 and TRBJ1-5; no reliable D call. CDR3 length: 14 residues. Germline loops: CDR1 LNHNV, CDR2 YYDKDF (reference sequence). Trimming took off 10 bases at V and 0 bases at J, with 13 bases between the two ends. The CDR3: CAIRTAYSNQPQHF. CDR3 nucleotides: TGTGCCATCCGGACTGCATATAGCAATCAGCCCCAGCATTTT.

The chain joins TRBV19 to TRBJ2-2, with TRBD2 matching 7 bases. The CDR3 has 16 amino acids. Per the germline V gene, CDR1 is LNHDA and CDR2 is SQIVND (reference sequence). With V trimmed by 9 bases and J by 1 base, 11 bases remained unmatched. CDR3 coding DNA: TGTGCCAGCTCTACCAGCGGCGGGGGGAACACCGGGGAGCTGTTTTTT. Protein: CASSTSGGGNTGELFF.

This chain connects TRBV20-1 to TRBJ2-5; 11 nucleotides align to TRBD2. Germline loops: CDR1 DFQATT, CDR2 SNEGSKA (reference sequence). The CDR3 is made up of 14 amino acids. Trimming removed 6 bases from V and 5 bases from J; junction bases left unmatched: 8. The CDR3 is CSAISGGAEETQYF. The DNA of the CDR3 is TGCAGTGCGATTAGCGGGGGGGCCGAGGAGACCCAGTACTTC.

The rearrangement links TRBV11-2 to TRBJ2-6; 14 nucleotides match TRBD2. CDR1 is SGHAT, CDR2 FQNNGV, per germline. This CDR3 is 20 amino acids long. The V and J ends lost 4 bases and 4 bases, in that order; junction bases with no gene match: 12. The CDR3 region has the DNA TGTGCCAGCAGCTCGCTAAAGGGGGGACTAGCGGGGGACGGGGCCAACGTCCTGACTTTC. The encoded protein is CASSSLKGGLAGDGANVLTF.

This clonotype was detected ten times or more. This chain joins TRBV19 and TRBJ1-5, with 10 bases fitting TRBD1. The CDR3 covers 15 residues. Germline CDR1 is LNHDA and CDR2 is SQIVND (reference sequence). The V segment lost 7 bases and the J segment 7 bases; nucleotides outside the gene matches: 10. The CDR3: CASTPGQGEGQPQHF. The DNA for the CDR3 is TGTGCCAGTACCCCAGGACAGGGGGAGGGACAGCCCCAGCATTTT.

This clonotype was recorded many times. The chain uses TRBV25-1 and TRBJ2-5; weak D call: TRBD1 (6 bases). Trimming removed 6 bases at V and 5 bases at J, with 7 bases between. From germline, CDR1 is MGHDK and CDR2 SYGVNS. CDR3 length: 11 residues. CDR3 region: CASRRGETQYF. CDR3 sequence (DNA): TGTGCCAGCAGAAGGGGGGAGACCCAGTACTTC.

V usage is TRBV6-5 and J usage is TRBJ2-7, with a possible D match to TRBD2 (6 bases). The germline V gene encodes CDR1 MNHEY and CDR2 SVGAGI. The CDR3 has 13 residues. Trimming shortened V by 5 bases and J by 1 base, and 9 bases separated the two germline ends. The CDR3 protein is CASSIGRSYEQYF. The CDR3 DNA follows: TGTGCCAGCAGTATAGGGAGGTCCTACGAGCAGTACTTC.